This entry lists 13 T cell receptor beta chains sequenced from one sample in a study of PD-1 blockade in classical Hodgkin lymphoma. The protocol was immunoSEQ multiplex PCR, while the TCRdb copy is restricted to in-frame clones and leaves out a portion. The sample has roughly 16,000 clones, about nine tenths seen once. Time point given: newly diagnosed, previously untreated cHL patient sample. The sample comprised peripheral blood mononuclear cells (PBMCs). The receptors stem from a human donor with classical Hodgkin lymphoma.

The chain is built from TRBV28 and TRBJ1-1, with D perhaps TRBD1 (6 bases). V gave up 2 bases and J gave up 7 bases, with 20 bases separating them. The CDR3 loop spans 16 amino acids. Germline V lookup: CDR1 MDHEN, CDR2 SYDVKM. Here the CDR3 reads CASSLISRGQALEAFF. The DNA of the CDR3 is TGTGCCAGCAGTTTAATTTCTCGGGGGCAAGCTCTTGAAGCTTTCTTT.

This clone was counted a single time. V and J are TRBV30 and TRBJ1-2, with D maybe TRBD1 (6 bases). The CDR3 extends over 13 amino acids. Per the germline V gene, CDR1 is GTSNPN and CDR2 is SVGIG (reference sequence). V lost 2 bases to trimming and J lost 4 bases, with 11 bases between them. The CDR3 coding sequence is TGTGCCTGGAGTCCCGAGGGGGTCTATGGCTACACCTTC. As protein: CAWSPEGVYGYTF.

The V and J genes are TRBV11-2 and TRBJ2-6; no reliable D call. The germline V gene encodes CDR1 SGHAT and CDR2 FQNNGV. The ends were cut back, 4 bases at V and 2 bases at J, with 9 bases in the middle. The CDR3 is made up of 15 amino acids. The CDR3 protein is CASSWQIAGANVLTF. DNA of the CDR3: TGTGCCAGCAGCTGGCAGATCGCTGGGGCCAACGTCCTGACTTTC.

The chain carries TRBV7-2 and TRBJ1-1; 10 nucleotides align to TRBD1. Germline CDR1 and CDR2: SGHTA and FQGNSA. After removal of 5 bases from V and 2 bases from J, the junction contained 8 bases not matched to a gene. The CDR3 spans 16 residues. The CDR3 is CASSLQGTGVNTEAFF. The CDR3 region has the DNA TGTGCCAGCAGCCTACAAGGGACAGGGGTCAACACTGAAGCTTTCTTT. Full variable domain (rest looked up from reference TRBV7-2 and TRBJ1-1): GAGVSQSPSNKVTEKGKDVELRCDPISGHTALYWYRQSLGQGLEFLIYFQGNSAPDKSGLPSDRFSAERTGGSVSTLTIQRTQQEDSAVYLCASSLQGTGVNTEAFFGQGTRLTVV.

The rearrangement uses TRBV5-4 and TRBJ1-1; tentatively, D is TRBD1 (5 bases). Trimming left V 2 bases short and J 4 bases short, with 15 bases between. The length of the CDR3 is 15 residues. The germline CDR1 and CDR2 sequences are SGHNT and YYREEE (reference sequence). For the CDR3, the DNA is TGTGCCAGCAGCTTTCGGGGGAGGGGACCCACTGAAGCTTTCTTT. Translating it yields CASSFRGRGPTEAFF. The whole variable domain, filled in from reference TRBV5-4 and TRBJ1-1, reads ETGVTQSPTHLIKTRGQQVTLRCSSQSGHNTVSWYQQALGQGPQFIFQYYREEENGRGNFPPRFSGLQFPNYSSELNVNALELDDSALYLCASSFRGRGPTEAFFGQGTRLTVV.

J is TRBJ1-5 and V is TRBV23-1, with 12 positions matching TRBD1. TRBV23-1 belongs to the ORF category, with a function that is uncertain. V lost 4 bases to trimming and J lost 5 bases; unmatched junction nucleotides: 9. The CDR3 is 17 residues long. CDR3 bases: TGCGCCAGCAGTCCTAATCCCGGGACAGGGGGCGATCAGCCCCAGCATTTT. Its translation: CASSPNPGTGGDQPQHF.

The rearrangement joins TRBV19 to TRBJ1-1, with unresolved D. The germline gives CDR1 LNHDA, CDR2 SQIVND (reference sequence). The CDR3 spans 13 residues. The V end lost 3 bases, the J end lost 0 bases, and 5 bases lay between the germline ends. CDR3 in amino acids: CASSISLNTEAFF. The CDR3 nucleotides read TGTGCCAGTAGTATTTCTCTGAACACTGAAGCTTTCTTT.

The chain employs TRBV6-6 and TRBJ2-7; TRBD1 aligns across 9 bases. The CDR3 consists of 15 residues. V was pared by 7 bases and J by 3 bases, with 10 bases of the junction left unmatched. CDR1 and CDR2 from the germline V gene are MNHNY and SVGAGI (reference sequence). CDR3 coding DNA: TGTGCCAGCAAATTATCCGGGACAGGGATCTACGAGCAGTACTTC. Translation gives CASKLSGTGIYEQYF.

The V and J genes are TRBV12-1 and TRBJ1-2. TRBV12-1 constitutes a pseudogene. The CDR3 totals 13 residues. CDR3 sequence (DNA): TGTGCCAGCAGCCGAAGGGTTTGTAAGGGCTACACCTTC. Amino acids: CASSRRVCKGYTF.

V is TRBV7-8 and J is TRBJ1-5, with a possible D match to TRBD1 (6 bases). V lost 5 bases, J lost 5 bases, and 13 bases lay in between. Germline CDR1 SGHVS, CDR2 FQNEAQ. The CDR3 is made up of 14 amino acids. The CDR3 reads CASSETGNYQPQHF. The CDR3, as DNA: TGTGCCAGCAGCGAGACAGGAAATTATCAGCCCCAGCATTTT.

This sequence joins TRBV28 and TRBJ2-2, with D uncertain. This CDR3 has 15 residues. The germline V and J ends were trimmed by 8 bases and 1 base, with 14 bases remaining between them. Germline loops: CDR1 MDHEN, CDR2 SYDVKM. Here the CDR3 reads CASLPAALNTGELFF. Written as DNA, the CDR3 is TGTGCCAGCCTTCCCGCGGCTTTGAACACCGGGGAGCTGTTTTTT.

The chain couples TRBV27 to TRBJ2-1; D is undetermined. V was pared by 6 bases and J by 10 bases, with 16 bases between. The CDR3 is 13 residues long. Germline CDR1 MNHEY, CDR2 SMNVEV (reference sequence). CDR3 loop: CASSPTRAGEQFF. CDR3 in DNA: TGTGCCAGCAGCCCCACACGGGCTGGGGAGCAGTTCTTC.

CDR3 residues: CASSSGGGYEQYF. The CDR3 DNA follows: TGTGCCAGCAGCTCAGGGGGAGGCTACGAGCAGTACTTC. The V and J genes are TRBV5-5 and TRBJ2-7, with a possible D match to TRBD1 (7 bases). Trimming took 3 bases from V and 3 from J, leaving 10 bases between them. CDR1 is SGHKS, CDR2 YYEKEE, per germline (reference sequence). The CDR3 consists of 13 residues.